This passage covers 4 T cell receptor beta chains from one sample sequenced in a study of graft-versus-host responses after intestinal transplantation (dated by TCRdb to the early 2020s). The library relied on the immunoSEQ multiplex PCR assay. TCRdb retrieved this table from immuneACCESS and kept in-frame rearrangements only. Not all clones are present; in checked studies, unresolved V genes account for under half, and no reason is known for the remainder. Present in this sample are some 85,000 clones, 85% to 95% of which were seen just once. The top ten clonotypes cover around 0.38% of the sample. The intended sense of this specimen's time point label: cells obtained before transplantation from donor or recipient. Their cognate antigens are unknown. Sample: unstimulated CD8+ T cells sorted from spleen or lymph node cells, taken before transplant. The receptors were gathered from a human donor who was the organ donor for an intestinal transplant.

This chain joins TRBV27 and TRBJ2-6, with unresolved D. This CDR3 has 16 amino acids. CDR1 and CDR2 (germline): MNHEY, SMNVEV (reference sequence). V was trimmed by 3 bases and J by 0 bases, leaving 9 bases between them. In DNA, the CDR3 is TGTGCCAGCAGTTTCTCTGAGCACTCTGGGGCCAACGTCCTGACTTTC. It encodes CASSFSEHSGANVLTF.

The chain recombines TRBV27 with TRBJ1-5, with unresolved D. Germline values: CDR1 MNHEY, CDR2 SMNVEV (reference sequence). CDR3 size: 13 residues. Trimming took off 1 base at V and 7 bases at J, with 8 bases between the two ends. CDR3 amino acids: CASSLLAGQPQHF. Written as DNA, the CDR3 is TGTGCCAGCAGTTTATTGGCGGGGCAGCCCCAGCATTTT.

The J gene is TRBJ2-5, the V gene TRBV5-6; D not certain. CDR3 length: 13 amino acids. The germline CDR1 and CDR2 sequences are SGHDT and YYEEEE. The V end lost 5 bases, the J end lost 5 bases, and 13 bases lay between the germline ends. CDR3: CASSSRGVETQYF. In nucleotides, the CDR3 is TGTGCCAGCAGTTCCCGAGGAGTGGAGACCCAGTACTTC.

The chain couples TRBV6-5 to TRBJ2-1; 8 nucleotides align to TRBD2. Trimming at V came to 6 bases and at J to 7 bases, leaving 8 bases not matched to a gene. Germline CDR1 and CDR2: MNHEY and SVGAGI. This CDR3 comprises 14 residues. The CDR3 sequence: CASRYQGLGNEQFF. In nucleotides, the CDR3 is TGTGCCAGCAGGTATCAGGGACTAGGGAATGAGCAGTTCTTC.